A single sample is the source of the 27 T cell receptor beta chains below, sequenced in a study of cytomegalovirus exposure and HLA in healthy donors. Primers: 60 Vbeta forward and 13 Jbeta reverse. Repertoires were generated with immunoSEQ multiplex PCR, while TCRdb's copy carries only in-frame clones and drops some. The sample includes 150,000 to 200,000 clones, around 79% of them seen just once. Specimen: PBMCs. Receptors originate from a man in his forties in good health and CMV-seronegative.

This chain links TRBV6-6 with TRBJ1-1; D is unresolved. Germline values: CDR1 MNHNY, CDR2 SVGAGI (reference sequence). V dropped 10 bases and J dropped 3 bases, with 12 bases sitting between them. CDR3 length: 12 amino acids. As DNA, the CDR3 is TGTGCCACGCTAGACGATTACACTGAAGCTTTCTTT. It specifies CATLDDYTEAFF.

This chain links TRBV5-6 with TRBJ1-2; TRBD1 aligns across 9 bases. This CDR3 region has 14 residues. Germline loops: CDR1 SGHDT, CDR2 YYEEEE. V gave up 5 bases and J gave up 6 bases; unmatched junction bases: 8. The chain's CDR3 is CASRPTGGENGYTF. The CDR3 DNA follows: TGTGCCAGCAGGCCAACAGGGGGCGAAAATGGCTACACCTTC. Full variable domain (missing parts from reference TRBV5-6 and TRBJ1-2): DAGVTQSPTHLIKTRGQQVTLRCSPKSGHDTVSWYQQALGQGPQFIFQYYEEEERQRGNFPDRFSGHQFPNYSSELNVNALLLGDSALYLCASRPTGGENGYTFGSGTRLTVV.

This clone has only a few counts. V usage is TRBV29-1 and J usage is TRBJ1-2; 7 nucleotides agree with TRBD1. The germline CDR1 and CDR2 sequences are SQVTM and ANQGSEA. The CDR3 length is 11 residues. Germline trimming cut 6 bases from V and 6 bases from J; bases unmatched to any gene: 4. CDR3 sequence: CSVKQGNGYTF. The CDR3 region has the DNA TGCAGCGTCAAACAGGGGAATGGCTACACCTTC. Drawing the rest from reference TRBV29-1 and TRBJ1-2, the complete variable domain is SAVISQKPSRDICQRGTSLTIQCQVDSQVTMMFWYRQQPGQSLTLIATANQGSEATYESGFVIDKFPISRPNLTFSTLTVSNMSPEDSSIYLCSVKQGNGYTFGSGTRLTVV.

V usage is TRBV19 and J usage is TRBJ2-3; D unclear. The germline CDR1 and CDR2 sequences are LNHDA and SQIVND (reference sequence). V shed 0 bases and J shed 5 bases, with 6 bases lying between them. The CDR3 contains 13 residues. CDR3 sequence reads: CASSIDNIDTQYF. CDR3 DNA: TGTGCCAGTAGTATAGACAACATAGATACGCAGTATTTT.

The chain recombines TRBV5-1 with TRBJ1-4; D gene ambiguous. The germline V and J ends were trimmed by 5 bases and 8 bases, with 13 bases remaining between them. The CDR3 totals 13 residues. The germline gives CDR1 SGHRS, CDR2 YFSETQ. The chain's CDR3 is CASSWSENEKLFF. The CDR3 DNA reads TGCGCCAGCAGTTGGTCGGAGAACGAAAAACTGTTTTTT.

The chain links TRBV2 to TRBJ2-7, with a weak D call TRBD2 (6 bases). This CDR3 has 13 amino acids. The germline V gene has CDR1 SNHLY and CDR2 FYNNEI. The V and J ends lost 2 bases and 5 bases respectively, with 10 bases between them. The CDR3 DNA follows: TGTGCCAGCAGTGAACTCGGAGGGGACGAGCAGTACTTC. This gives the protein CASSELGGDEQYF.

The chain employs TRBV10-1 and TRBJ1-5; D is unclear. CDR1 and CDR2 from the germline V gene are WNHNN and SYGVQD (reference sequence). The CDR3 contains 14 residues. V was cut by 7 bases and J by 7 bases, with 17 bases left in between. Here the CDR3 reads CASTRGRDGQPQHF. CDR3 bases: TGCGCCAGCACGCGGGGAAGGGATGGGCAGCCCCAGCATTTT.

This clone was counted between two and nine times. V gene TRBV5-1 combines with J gene TRBJ2-5, with 8 bases lining up with TRBD2. V lost 4 bases to trimming and J lost 3 bases; unmatched junction nucleotides: 11. Germline CDR1 SGHRS, CDR2 YFSETQ. This CDR3 has 16 amino acids. In DNA, the CDR3 is TGCGCCAGCAGCCACCACCCGACTAGCGAAGAAGAGACCCAGTACTTC. As protein: CASSHHPTSEEETQYF.

V usage is TRBV6-9 and J usage is TRBJ2-5; the match to TRBD1 covers 11 bases. The J call may be faulty, since TRBJ2-7 better matches the DNA end. The V gene's germline CDR1 is MNHGY and CDR2 SVAAGI. This CDR3 is 18 amino acids long. The CDR3 spells CASRTGTGGTLLSYEQYF. CDR3 bases: TGTGCCAGCAGAACCGGGACAGGGGGTACTCTACTCTCCTACGAGCAGTACTTC.

This clone has only one observation. The chain carries TRBV19 and TRBJ1-5; D remains unclear. The V gene's germline CDR1 is LNHDA and CDR2 SQIVND (reference sequence). This CDR3 contains 14 residues. Trimming left V 3 bases short and J 4 bases short, with 10 bases between. This CDR3 reads CASSIWSGNQPQHF. The CDR3 region has the DNA TGTGCCAGTAGTATTTGGTCGGGGAATCAGCCCCAGCATTTT.

The V call is TRBV4-1, the J call TRBJ1-6, with no clear D. There are 16 residues in the CDR3. Trimming left V 4 bases short and J 0 bases short, with 10 bases between. In germline, CDR1 is MGHRA, CDR2 YSYEKL. For the CDR3, the DNA is TGCGCCAGCAGCCGGCCCGGGAGCTCCTATAATTCACCCCTCCACTTT. Translation: CASSRPGSSYNSPLHF.

V and J are TRBV2 and TRBJ1-1; TRBD1 matches at 8 bases. V gave up 5 bases and J gave up 5 bases; unmatched junction bases: 7. Germline loops: CDR1 SNHLY, CDR2 FYNNEI. The CDR3 spans 14 residues. The CDR3 nucleotides read TGTGCCAGCAGTCCACGGACAGGGTGGACTGAAGCTTTCTTT. Encoded protein: CASSPRTGWTEAFF. Full variable domain (rest looked up from reference TRBV2 and TRBJ1-1): EPEVTQTPSHQVTQMGQEVILRCVPISNHLYFYWYRQILGQKVEFLVSFYNNEISEKSEIFDDQFSVERPDGSNFTLKIRSTKLEDSAMYFCASSPRTGWTEAFFGQGTRLTVV.

This rearrangement joins TRBV18 to TRBJ2-2, with 9 bases lining up with TRBD1. Trimming took 4 bases from V and 6 from J; bases not matched to a gene: 6. The germline gives CDR1 KGHSH, CDR2 LQKENI. This CDR3 is built from 15 residues. CDR3 in DNA: TGTGCCAGCTCACTAGGGACAGGGCCCGCCGGGGAGCTGTTTTTT. It is translated as CASSLGTGPAGELFF.

The chain uses TRBV28 and TRBJ1-3; unclear D gene. V shed 6 bases and J shed 1 base, with 10 bases lying between them. The CDR3 consists of 14 residues. The germline gives CDR1 MDHEN, CDR2 SYDVKM. DNA of the CDR3: TGTGCCAGCAGACCGGGTGGTTCTGGAAACACCATATATTTT. Translating gives CASRPGGSGNTIYF.

The V gene is TRBV7-6, the J gene TRBJ2-3; no reliable D call. The V gene's germline CDR1 is SGHVS and CDR2 FNYEAQ. The CDR3 has 14 amino acids. Trimming removed 2 bases from V and 0 bases from J, with 6 bases in between. CDR3 DNA sequence: TGTGCCAGCAGCTTATTCGGTAGCACAGATACGCAGTATTTT. This translates into CASSLFGSTDTQYF.

This sequence joins TRBV5-1 and TRBJ2-5, with TRBD1 matching 12 bases. The assigned J gene may be wrong: the sequence end matches TRBJ2-7 better. The CDR3 length is 14 residues. From germline, CDR1 is SGHRS and CDR2 YFSETQ. CDR3 amino acids: CASSTGTGGVEQYF. CDR3 bases: TGCGCCAGCAGCACCGGGACAGGGGGCGTCGAGCAGTACTTC.

This rearrangement joins TRBV6-5 to TRBJ1-1; D gene uncertain. Germline CDR1 MNHEY, CDR2 SVGAGI. The CDR3 runs to 15 residues. Trimming took off 2 bases at V and 1 base at J, with 11 bases between the two ends. The CDR3 bases are TGTGCCAGCAGTTACAGTCGGGAGGGGAACACTGAAGCTTTCTTT. Translation gives CASSYSREGNTEAFF.

The CDR3 DNA sequence: TGTGCCAGCAGTTACGGGGCGGGGGGGCGGACAGATACGCAGTATTTT. It yields the protein CASSYGAGGRTDTQYF. V gene TRBV6-6 combines with J gene TRBJ2-3; TRBD2 matches at 9 bases. CDR1 MNHNY and CDR2 SVGAGI come from the germline V gene (reference sequence). This CDR3 spans 16 amino acids. The V and J ends lost 2 bases and 3 bases, in that order; junction bases with no gene match: 6.

Details on this clone: The junction differs from germline at one of its ends, possibly a read error. The sample has other DNA sequences that encode this CDR3 too. The rearrangement joins TRBV19 to TRBJ2-7; 9 positions agree with TRBD2. CDR3 size: 15 residues. Looked up from germline, CDR1 is LNHDA and CDR2 is SQIVND (reference sequence). The CDR3 nucleotides read TGCGCCAGTAGTGATTTAGCGGGGGTTGTGGACGAGCAGTACTTC. Translating it yields CASSDLAGVVDEQYF. The entire variable domain, with the rest obtained from reference TRBV19 and TRBJ2-7, is as follows: DGGITQSPKYLFRKEGQNVTLSCEQNLNHDAMYWYRQDPGQGLRLIYYSQIVNDFQKGDIAEGYSVSREKKESFPLTVTSAQKNPTAFYLCASSDLAGVVDEQYFGPGTRLTVT.

This rearrangement joins TRBV4-3 to TRBJ2-3; 13 positions agree with TRBD2. The V gene's germline CDR1 is LGHNA and CDR2 YSLEER. Trimming took 5 bases from V and 0 from J; bases not matched to a gene: 8. This CDR3 spans 18 amino acids. The CDR3 nucleotides are TGCGCCAGCAGCGGGGAACTAGCGGGGGGGCCGAGCACAGATACGCAGTATTTT. It specifies CASSGELAGGPSTDTQYF.

In its sample, this clone was seen once. The CDR3 spells CASSVNFSYEQYF. In DNA, the CDR3 is TGTGCCAGCAGTGTTAACTTCTCCTACGAGCAGTACTTC. The rearrangement uses TRBV2 and TRBJ2-7; D is unresolved. CDR1 and CDR2 from the germline V gene are SNHLY and FYNNEI. This CDR3 comprises 13 residues. Deletions cut 4 bases from V and 0 bases from J, with 7 bases between.

This clone was observed a few times. The V gene is TRBV6-5, the J gene TRBJ2-7; D is unclear. V was cut by 6 bases and J by 2 bases, with 11 bases left in between. Germline values: CDR1 MNHEY, CDR2 SVGAGI. The CDR3 is 13 residues long. The CDR3 nucleotides read TGTGCCAGCAGCTCTCCGCACACCTACGAGCAGTACTTC. Residues: CASSSPHTYEQYF.

The V gene is TRBV9, the J gene TRBJ2-1, with 11 bases aligning to TRBD1. The V gene's germline CDR1 is SGDLS and CDR2 YYNGEE. V dropped 3 bases and J dropped 9; count of bases not matched to a gene: 8. The CDR3 spans 15 residues. In nucleotides, the CDR3 is TGTGCCAGCAGCGCCCGGGACAGGGGGGACGGTGAGCAGTTCTTC. This translates into CASSARDRGDGEQFF.

This sequence joins TRBV19 and TRBJ2-7; 11 bases line up with TRBD2. J was trimmed by 2 bases and V by 5 bases; bases with no gene match: 5. This CDR3 is built from 15 residues. From germline, CDR1 is LNHDA and CDR2 SQIVND (reference sequence). The CDR3 DNA reads as TGTGCCAGTAGTGCCTCTAGCGGGGGGCCCTACGAGCAGTACTTC. Amino acid sequence: CASSASSGGPYEQYF.

The rearrangement uses TRBV20-1 and TRBJ2-5; D is undetermined. The last part of the DNA fits TRBJ2-7 better; the J call may be wrong. The CDR3 runs 11 residues. Per germline, CDR1 DFQATT and CDR2 SNEGSKA (reference sequence). In DNA form, the CDR3 reads TGCAGTGCTAGATACAGCTACGAGCAGTACTTC. Translating gives CSARYSYEQYF.

Details on this clone: This sample also contains other DNA sequences that code for the same CDR3. The rearrangement uses TRBV9 and TRBJ2-1, with D perhaps matching TRBD1 (5 bases). This CDR3 spans 16 amino acids. Germline loops: CDR1 SGDLS, CDR2 YYNGEE. V shed 0 bases and J shed 0 bases, with 10 bases lying between them. The CDR3 reads CASSVGGGSSYNEQFF. The CDR3 DNA reads TGTGCCAGCAGCGTAGGGGGCGGCAGCTCCTACAATGAGCAGTTCTTC. The variable domain in full, with the rest retrieved from reference TRBV9 and TRBJ2-1, is DSGVTQTPKHLITATGQRVTLRCSPRSGDLSVYWYQQSLDQGLQFLIQYYNGEERAKGNILERFSAQQFPDLHSELNLSSLELGDSALYFCASSVGGGSSYNEQFFGPGTRLTVL.

The chain is built from TRBV28 and TRBJ1-2, with D possibly matching TRBD1 (5 bases). Germline V gene sequence: CDR1 MDHEN, CDR2 SYDVKM. V was clipped by 5 bases and J by 0 bases, with 10 bases between them. The CDR3 runs to 14 residues. CDR3 coding DNA: TGTGCCAGCAGTAGGACAACTCCTAACTATGGCTACACCTTC. It specifies CASSRTTPNYGYTF.